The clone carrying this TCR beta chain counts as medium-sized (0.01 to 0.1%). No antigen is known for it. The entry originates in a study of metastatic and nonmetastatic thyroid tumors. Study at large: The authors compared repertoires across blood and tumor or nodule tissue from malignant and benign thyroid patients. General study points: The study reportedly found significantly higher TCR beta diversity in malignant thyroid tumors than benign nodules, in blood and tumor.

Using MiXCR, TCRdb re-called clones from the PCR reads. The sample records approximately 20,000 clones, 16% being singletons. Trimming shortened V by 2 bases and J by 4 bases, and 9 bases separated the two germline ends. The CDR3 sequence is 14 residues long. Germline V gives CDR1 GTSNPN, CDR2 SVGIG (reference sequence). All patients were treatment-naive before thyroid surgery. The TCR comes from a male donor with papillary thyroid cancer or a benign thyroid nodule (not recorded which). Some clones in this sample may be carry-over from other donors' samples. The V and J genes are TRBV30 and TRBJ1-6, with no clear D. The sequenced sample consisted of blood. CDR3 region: CAWSSQRYNSPLHF. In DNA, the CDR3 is TGTGCCTGGAGTAGCCAGAGGTATAATTCACCCCTCCACTTT.